Shown below are 7 T cell receptor beta chains from a single sample sequenced in a study of T cells in Graves' hyperthyroidism and ophthalmopathy. Amplified TCR beta CDR3 regions came from RNA transcripts. Initially, a first-round RT-PCR of the TCR CDR3 employed the HTBI primer set. TCRdb reanalysed the multiplex PCR reads using MiXCR and keeps one entry per CDR3 protein. The table has 650,000 to 700,000 distinct CDR3 sequences, about 18% seen once; the top ten hold 15%. Specimen: blood. The receptors here all came from a man aged 45-65 years with Graves' hyperthyroidism.

This clonotype occurred many times. This chain links TRBV28 with TRBJ1-1, with D perhaps TRBD1 (5 bases). This CDR3 is built from 14 residues. V was shortened by 5 bases and J by 1 base, with 11 bases between the two germline ends. Germline V gives CDR1 MDHEN, CDR2 SYDVKM. The CDR3 nucleotides read TGTGCCAGCAGTAGCTTTACAGGGAACACTGAAGCTTTCTTT. Protein sequence: CASSSFTGNTEAFF.

This clonotype occurred many times. The V call is TRBV6-1, the J call TRBJ2-3; 11 bases align to TRBD2. CDR1 and CDR2 from the germline V gene are MNHNS and SASEGT. Trimming at V came to 6 bases and at J to 4 bases, leaving 9 bases not matched to a gene. There are 16 residues in the CDR3. For the CDR3, the DNA is TGTGCCAGCAGAACTACTAGCGGGAGATTCGCAGATACGCAGTATTTT. This encodes CASRTTSGRFADTQYF.

Details on this clonotype: A much larger clone differs from this one at a single base, so this may be a read error. This chain joins TRBV7-6 and TRBJ2-3, with TRBD2 identical over 12 bases. CDR3 length equals 17 residues. Per the germline V gene, CDR1 is SGHVS and CDR2 is FNYEAQ. Trimming cost V 5 bases and J 6 bases; bases outside gene matches: 12. CDR3 sequence (DNA): TGTGCCAGCAGCCCAAATTTTGCTAGCGGGAGGGTCGATACGCAGTATTTT. As protein: CASSPNFASGRVDTQYF.

This clonotype has a handful of counts. This chain joins TRBV6-1 and TRBJ2-7, with 11 bases aligning to TRBD2. Unmatched junction bases numbered 9, after V lost 5 bases and J lost 6 bases. Per the germline V gene, CDR1 is MNHNS and CDR2 is SASEGT. The CDR3 length is 15 residues. The CDR3 DNA is TGTGCCAGCAGTATAGCGGGAGGGTCATCGAGCGAGCAGTACTTC. Translated, it gives CASSIAGGSSSEQYF.

This clonotype was detected ten times or more. The chain recombines TRBV2 with TRBJ2-1, with 13 bases matching TRBD2. The CDR3 runs to 15 residues. With 6 bases clipped from V and 4 bases from J, the junction kept 3 bases outside the gene matches. Germline values: CDR1 SNHLY, CDR2 FYNNEI. CDR3 loop: CASRLTSGGYNEQFF. CDR3 DNA: TGTGCCAGCAGGCTGACTAGCGGGGGGTACAATGAGCAGTTCTTC. The variable domain in full, completed from reference TRBV2 and TRBJ2-1, reads EPEVTQTPSHQVTQMGQEVILRCVPISNHLYFYWYRQILGQKVEFLVSFYNNEISEKSEIFDDQFSVERPDGSNFTLKIRSTKLEDSAMYFCASRLTSGGYNEQFFGPGTRLTVL.

V usage is TRBV19 and J usage is TRBJ1-1; 10 nucleotides match TRBD1. J was trimmed by 7 bases and V by 7 bases; bases with no gene match: 9. Germline CDR1 LNHDA, CDR2 SQIVND (reference sequence). CDR3 length equals 14 residues. CDR3 sequence (DNA): TGTGCCAGTACCCTGGGACAGGGGATAAGTGAAGCTTTCTTT. It yields the protein CASTLGQGISEAFF.

The table lists this clonotype with many counts. The chain combines TRBV12-3 or TRBV12-4 with TRBJ1-5, with D uncertain. This CDR3 region has 16 residues. V lost 0 bases to trimming and J lost 3 bases, with 12 bases between them. The CDR3, as DNA: TGTGCCAGCAGTTTAGCGGACGGAGCCTACAATCAGCCCCAGCATTTT. Encoded protein: CASSLADGAYNQPQHF.